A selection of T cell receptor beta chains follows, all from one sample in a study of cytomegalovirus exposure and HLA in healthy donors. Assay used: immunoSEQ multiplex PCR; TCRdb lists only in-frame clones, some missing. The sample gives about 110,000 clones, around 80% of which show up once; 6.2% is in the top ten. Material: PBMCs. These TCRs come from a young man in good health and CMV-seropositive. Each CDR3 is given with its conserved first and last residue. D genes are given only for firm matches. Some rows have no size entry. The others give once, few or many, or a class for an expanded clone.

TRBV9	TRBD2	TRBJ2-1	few	TGTGCCAGCAGCGGTGCTCTAGCGGGGGGTTACAATGAGCAGTTCTTC	CASSGALAGGYNEQFF
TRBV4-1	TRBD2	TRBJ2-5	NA	TGCGCCAGCAGCCAAGAGAGTGGTAGCGGGGGTCTACAAGAGACCCAGTACTTC	CASSQESGSGGLQETQYF
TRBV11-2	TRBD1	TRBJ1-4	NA	TGTGCCAGCACCGCCGGGACAGGGATTGTCGGAGGAGAAAAACTGTTTTTT	CASTAGTGIVGGEKLFF
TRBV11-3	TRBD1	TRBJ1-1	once	TGTGCCAGCAGCTCGGGACAGGGGAGGGACACTGAAGCTTTCTTT	CASSSGQGRDTEAFF
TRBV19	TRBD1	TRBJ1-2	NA	TGTGCCAGTAGTGGGCAGGGACAGGGATTTTATGGCTACACCTTC	CASSGQGQGFYGYTF
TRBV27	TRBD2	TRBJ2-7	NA	TGTGCCAGCAGTTTACGGGAGGGCGAAATGTTCTACGAGCAGTACTTC	CASSLREGEMFYEQYF
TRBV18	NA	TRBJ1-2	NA	TGTGCCAGCTCACCCGACAGGAGCTATGGCTACACCTTC	CASSPDRSYGYTF
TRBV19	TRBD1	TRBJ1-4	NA	TGTGCCAGTAGGGACAGGGGGCCTTCTAATGAAAAACTGTTTTTT	CASRDRGPSNEKLFF
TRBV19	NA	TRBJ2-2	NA	TGTGCCAGTAGTATAGGACAGGGAGGCGGGGAGCTGTTTTTT	CASSIGQGGGELFF
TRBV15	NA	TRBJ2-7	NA	TGTGCCACCAGCCGGATGGGAGCCGATGGGAACGAGCAGTACTTC	CATSRMGADGNEQYF
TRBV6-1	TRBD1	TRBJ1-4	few	TGTGCCAGCAGTGGCCTACGATTTGGGGGGACAGGGGATGAAAAACTGTTTTTT	CASSGLRFGGTGDEKLFF
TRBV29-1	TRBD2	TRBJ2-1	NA	TGCAGCGTTGATAGGAGCGGGGGACAATACAATGAGCAGTTCTTC	CSVDRSGGQYNEQFF
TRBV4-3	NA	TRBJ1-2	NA	TGCGCCAGCAGCCAAGATAGAACAGACTATGGCTACACCTTC	CASSQDRTDYGYTF
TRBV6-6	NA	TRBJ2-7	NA	TGTGCCAGCAGTTACAAGGGTTATCCGGGGTCTTACGAGCAGTACTTC	CASSYKGYPGSYEQYF
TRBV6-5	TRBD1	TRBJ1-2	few	TGTGCCAGCACCCACACCGGGACAGGGGGAGGCGGCTACACCTTC	CASTHTGTGGGGYTF
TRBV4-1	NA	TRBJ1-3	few	TGCGCCAGCAGCCAGTTGACACCTTATGGAAACACCATATATTTT	CASSQLTPYGNTIYF
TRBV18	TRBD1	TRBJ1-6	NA	TGTGCCAGCTCACTACGCCGGGACAGGGGATACAATTCACCCCTCCACTTT	CASSLRRDRGYNSPLHF
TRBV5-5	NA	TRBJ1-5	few	TGTGCCAGCAGCTTGCGGGGTCCGGGGCCCCAGCATTTT	CASSLRGPGPQHF
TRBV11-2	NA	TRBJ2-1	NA	TGTGCCAGCAGCCCAACTTTTGGGCTGTGGCACAATGGTGAGCAGTTCTTC	CASSPTFGLWHNGEQFF
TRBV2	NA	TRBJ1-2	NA	TGTGCCAGCATCTACCCCGGCGGCTATGGCTACACCTTC	CASIYPGGYGYTF
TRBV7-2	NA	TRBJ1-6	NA	TGTGCCAGCGGGCCTGATGGGTATAATTCACCCCTCCACTTT	CASGPDGYNSPLHF
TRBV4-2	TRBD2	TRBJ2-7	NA	TGTGCCAGCAGCCAAAGGCTAGCGGACTCCTACGAGCAGTACTTC	CASSQRLADSYEQYF
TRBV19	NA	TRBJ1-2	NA	TGTGCCAGTAGTATAGACCTCCGGGGTCCCTATGGCTACACCTTC	CASSIDLRGPYGYTF
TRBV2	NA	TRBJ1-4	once	TGTGCCAGCAGGCCGGGGTCTGGAGCCGAAAAACTGTTTTTT	CASRPGSGAEKLFF
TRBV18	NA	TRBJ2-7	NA	TGTGCCAGCTCACGCTTGCGGGACGTGACCTACGAGCAGTACTTC	CASSRLRDVTYEQYF
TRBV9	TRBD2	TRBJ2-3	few	TGTGCCAGCAGCGCCTCTAGCGGATCTAGCACAGATACGCAGTATTTT	CASSASSGSSTDTQYF
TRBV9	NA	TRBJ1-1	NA	TGTGCCAGCAGCGTAGGTTCGGGGATACGGAACACTGAAGCTTTCTTT	CASSVGSGIRNTEAFF
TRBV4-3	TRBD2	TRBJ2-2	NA	TGCGCCAGCAGCCTAACTCGGCAACTAGCGGGTTACACCGGGGAGCTGTTTTTT	CASSLTRQLAGYTGELFF
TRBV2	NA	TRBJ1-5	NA	TGTGCCAGCAGTGTGGACACGTTCGGGCAGCCCCAGCATTTT	CASSVDTFGQPQHF
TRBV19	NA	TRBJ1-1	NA	TGTGCCAGTAGTATAGAGGGACAACCGAACACTGAAGCTTTCTTT	CASSIEGQPNTEAFF
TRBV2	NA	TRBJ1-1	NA	TGTGCCATTTTCATTGGACAGAACACTGAAGCTTTCTTT	CAIFIGQNTEAFF
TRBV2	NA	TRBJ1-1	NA	TGTGCCAGCAGTGCTACGTCGGGCATCGGGGTTGGAGCTTTCTTT	CASSATSGIGVGAFF
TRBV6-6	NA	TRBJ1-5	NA	TGTGCCAGCAATCCGGGGAGGAGGCAGCCCCAGCATTTT	CASNPGRRQPQHF
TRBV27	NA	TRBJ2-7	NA	TGTGCCAGCAGCCCAAGGTTGGAGTTCTACGAGCAGTACTTC	CASSPRLEFYEQYF
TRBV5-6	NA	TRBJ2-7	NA	TGTGCCAGCAGCACACTGCGGGGGCCCAACTCCTACGAGCAGTACTTC	CASSTLRGPNSYEQYF
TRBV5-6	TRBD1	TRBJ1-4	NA	TGTGCCAGCAGCTTGGGGACAGGGGGCGGACATGAAAAACTGTTTTTT	CASSLGTGGGHEKLFF
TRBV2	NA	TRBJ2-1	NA	TGTGCCAGCCGGCGGGGTGGCAATGAGCAGTTCTTC	CASRRGGNEQFF
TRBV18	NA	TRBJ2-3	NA	TGTGCCAGCTCACCACCTGGACAGAGCACAGATACGCAGTATTTT	CASSPPGQSTDTQYF
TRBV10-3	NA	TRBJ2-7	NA	TGTGCCACCAGAACATCTGGCTACGAGCAGTACTTC	CATRTSGYEQYF
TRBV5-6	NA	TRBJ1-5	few	TGTGCCAGCAGCTTGGGGCAGGGAAGTCAGCCCCAGCATTTT	CASSLGQGSQPQHF
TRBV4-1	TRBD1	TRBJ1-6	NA	TGCGCCAGCAGCCAGACTGGGACAGCCTATAATTCACCCCTCCACTTT	CASSQTGTAYNSPLHF
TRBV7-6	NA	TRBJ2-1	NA	TGTGCCAGCAGCTTATTTGGGGGGGCCTTCAATGAGCAGTTCTTC	CASSLFGGAFNEQFF
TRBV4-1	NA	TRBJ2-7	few	TGCGCCAGCAGCCCCGTTCAGGGCTCCTACGAGCAGTACTTC	CASSPVQGSYEQYF
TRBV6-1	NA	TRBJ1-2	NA	TGTGCCAGCAGTAGGGGTAACTATGGCTACACCTTC	CASSRGNYGYTF
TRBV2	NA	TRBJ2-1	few	TGTGCCAGCAGTGGAGCACAGGGGGGGGGCCGGAGTGAGCAGTTCTTC	CASSGAQGGGRSEQFF
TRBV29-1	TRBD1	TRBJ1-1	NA	TGCAGCGTTGAGGGGACAGGTGAAGCTTTCTTT	CSVEGTGEAFF
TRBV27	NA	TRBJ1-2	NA	TGTGCCAGCAGTCAAGGACAAACGGCTAACTATGGCTACACCTTC	CASSQGQTANYGYTF
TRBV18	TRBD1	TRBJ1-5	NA	TGTGCCAGCTCAGGGGACAGGGTGAGCAATCAGCCCCAGCATTTT	CASSGDRVSNQPQHF
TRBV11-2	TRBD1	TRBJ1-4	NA	TGTGCCAGCAGCTACGACAGGGGTGAAAAACTGTTTTTT	CASSYDRGEKLFF